The clone carrying this TCR beta chain was found many times. Its target is not known. The T cells used for sorted libraries numbered roughly 970,000, either CD4+ or CD8+. The cDNA was generated through 5'RACE incorporating 10-nucleotide random UMIs. Each CDR3 protein is one row after TCRdb ran MiXCR on the 5' RACE reads. The sample has tens of thousands of distinct CDR3 sequences; 4.8% are singletons. The sample comes from a study of neurological immune-mediated disorders. Regarding the study as a whole: Multiple sclerosis, the disease with the least TCR clonal expansion, fell below healthy controls, whereas HTLV-1-associated myelopathy showed the most. Expanded clones shared no identical CDR3 amino acid sequences across subjects, which suggested private TCR-beta repertoires in all groups.

Germline V CDR1 and CDR2: SGHAT, FQNNGV. Trimming removed 5 bases at V and 14 bases at J, with 24 bases between. The CDR3 loop spans 14 amino acids. This clonotype originated in a man younger than 30 in good health. This chain connects TRBV11-2 to TRBJ1-2; weak D call: TRBD1 (5 bases). Sequencing input: CD4+ T cells from blood. This CDR3 reads CASSQTGTASLPTF. The CDR3 nucleotides are TGTGCCAGCAGCCAAACCGGGACTGCCTCTCTCCCGACCTTC.